This is a list of T cell receptor beta chains from one sample in a study of T cells after yellow fever vaccination. TCRdb fed the 5' RACE reads into MiXCR, producing one record per CDR3 protein. The sample consists of around 590,000 distinct CDR3 sequences, roughly an eighth of them appearing once. Sequenced here: PBMCs, sampled on the day of the yellow fever booster vaccination. All receptors derive from a young man who received the YFV17D yellow fever vaccine. CDR3s include the opening cysteine and the closing phenylalanine or tryptophan. Each record gives: D gene, V gene, CDR3 protein. D genes are given only for firm matches.

D gene: TRBD2; V gene: TRBV20-1; CDR3 protein: CSISREPIGTQYF
D gene: NA; V gene: TRBV6-6; CDR3 protein: CASVRLGEAFF
D gene: NA; V gene: TRBV27; CDR3 protein: CASSLSNQRALYF
D gene: NA; V gene: TRBV20-1; CDR3 protein: CSARFVWGSDTQYF
D gene: NA; V gene: TRBV6-1; CDR3 protein: CASNAPGTYYYGYTF
D gene: TRBD2; V gene: TRBV5-1; CDR3 protein: CASSLAGVGETQYF
D gene: TRBD1; V gene: TRBV5-1; CDR3 protein: CASSSQGQLPHTQYF
D gene: NA; V gene: TRBV28; CDR3 protein: CASSSQGGETQYF
D gene: TRBD2; V gene: TRBV20-1; CDR3 protein: CSAPSGTSGPYYNEQFF
D gene: NA; V gene: TRBV7-3; CDR3 protein: CASSATLATTGELFF
D gene: NA; V gene: TRBV27; CDR3 protein: CASSSSGHPYGYTF
D gene: NA; V gene: TRBV18; CDR3 protein: CASSPRGPYNEQFF
D gene: TRBD1; V gene: TRBV6-4; CDR3 protein: CASRFSTGGGTGELFF
D gene: NA; V gene: TRBV4-3; CDR3 protein: CASSLHEGGYNEQFF
D gene: NA; V gene: TRBV19; CDR3 protein: CASTPVGQGVAFF
D gene: NA; V gene: TRBV20-1; CDR3 protein: CSASSPGTYGYTF
D gene: TRBD2; V gene: TRBV5-1; CDR3 protein: CASSLGTSGLSYEQYF
D gene: TRBD2; V gene: TRBV5-1; CDR3 protein: CASSFGGDEQYF
D gene: TRBD2; V gene: TRBV12-3/TRBV12-4; CDR3 protein: CASRGAGRDTGELFF
D gene: NA; V gene: TRBV20-1; CDR3 protein: CSARRIGSRVGGAAEQYF
D gene: NA; V gene: TRBV9; CDR3 protein: CASSRGLSNQPQHF
D gene: TRBD1; V gene: TRBV5-6; CDR3 protein: CASSLEGGTASYEQYF
D gene: NA; V gene: TRBV7-2; CDR3 protein: CASTPQGAGRNEQFF
D gene: NA; V gene: TRBV12-3/TRBV12-4; CDR3 protein: CASSSLFSQNIQYF
D gene: NA; V gene: TRBV5-6; CDR3 protein: CASSLYGHSYEQYF
D gene: TRBD1; V gene: TRBV12-3/TRBV12-4; CDR3 protein: CASSTGGISYEQYF
D gene: NA; V gene: TRBV5-1; CDR3 protein: CASSSGTPGPDTQYF
D gene: NA; V gene: TRBV12-3/TRBV12-4; CDR3 protein: CASSFRVTDTQYF
D gene: TRBD2; V gene: TRBV29-1; CDR3 protein: CSVFPSGVNEQFF